These T cell receptor beta chains were read from a single sample in a study of graft-versus-host responses after intestinal transplantation. Clones were sequenced by immunoSEQ multiplex PCR, and TCRdb holds only the in-frame ones, with some missing. The data contain about 120,000 clones, approximately 95% of them singletons. Which antigens these TCRs recognize remains unknown. The sequencing here drew on unstimulated CD8+ T cells sorted from spleen or lymph node cells, taken before intestinal transplant. All receptors come from a human donor who received an intestinal transplant. Each CDR3 is given with its conserved first and last residue. The D gene is left open where the match is weak.

>14|TRBV15|TRBJ1-2|TRBD1
TGTGCCACCAGCAGTGGGACAGGCCTCTATGGCTACACCTTC
CATSSGTGLYGYTF
>12|TRBV9|TRBJ2-2|NA
TGTGCCAGCAGCTCGAACACCGGGGAGCTGTTTTTT
CASSSNTGELFF
>15|TRBV28|TRBJ2-3|NA
TGTGCCAGCAGTCGCCAGCCGTTAAACACAGATACGCAGTATTTT
CASSRQPLNTDTQYF
>13|TRBV27|TRBJ1-5|NA
TGTGCCAGCAGTTTAACCGGCAATCAGCCCCAGCATTTT
CASSLTGNQPQHF
>14|TRBV4-1|TRBJ2-7|TRBD1
TGCGCCAGCAGCCCCGGGACAGGCCTTAACGAGCAGTACTTC
CASSPGTGLNEQYF
>13|TRBV5-6|TRBJ2-2|NA
TGTGCCAGCAGCTTGATGAACACCGGGGAGCTGTTTTTT
CASSLMNTGELFF
>17|TRBV5-8|TRBJ2-1|TRBD2
TGTGCCAGCAGCTTGGAGCGTATCTCTAGCGGAAACAATGAGCAGTTCTTC
CASSLERISSGNNEQFF
>15|TRBV7-3|TRBJ2-1|NA
TGTGCCAGCAGCTTGGGAACTCGATACTACAATGAGCAGTTCTTC
CASSLGTRYYNEQFF
>11|TRBV27|TRBJ1-1|NA
TGTGCCAGCACACATGGTACTGAAGCTTTCTTT
CASTHGTEAFF
>17|TRBV27|TRBJ2-1|NA
TGTGCCAGCAGTACGCAGTGGACAGATAGCTCCTACAATGAGCAGTTCTTC
CASSTQWTDSSYNEQFF
>12|TRBV9|TRBJ1-1|TRBD1
TGTGCCAGCAGCCCAGGACAGGGGGTGGCTTTCTTT
CASSPGQGVAFF
>14|TRBV2|TRBJ2-1|TRBD2
TGTGCCAGCAGTGGACGGGGGGGATACAATGAGCAGTTCTTC
CASSGRGGYNEQFF
>12|TRBV13|TRBJ2-5|NA
TGTGCCAGCAGCCCGGGCGTCGAGACCCAGTACTTC
CASSPGVETQYF
>12|TRBV7-2|TRBJ2-1|NA
TGTGCCAGCAGCTTCAGGTACAATGAGCAGTTCTTC
CASSFRYNEQFF
>16|TRBV11-1|TRBJ2-7|TRBD2
TGTGCCAGCAGCATAAACCGGGGGGGCCAAACCTACGAGCAGTACTTC
CASSINRGGQTYEQYF
>14|TRBV6-5|TRBJ2-5|TRBD1
TGTGCCAGCAACCCGGGACAGGGGATAGAGACCCAGTACTTC
CASNPGQGIETQYF